What follows are 20 T cell receptor beta chains derived from one specimen sequenced in a study of shared clonotypes between healthy human individuals. Using immunoSEQ multiplex PCR, the repertoire was profiled, and TCRdb retains in-frame clones only, with some absent. The sample holds about half a million clones, approximately 82% seen once. What was sequenced was PBMCs. The receptors here all came from a woman aged 40 to 55 in good health. Some clones in this sample may be carry-over from other donors' samples.

As to this clone: The likely explanation is a read error, given a far larger clone one base away. The V and J genes are TRBV7-9 and TRBJ1-1; D is undetermined. The CDR3 runs to 13 residues. CDR1 is SEHNR and CDR2 is FQNEAQ in the germline V gene (reference sequence). The CDR3 DNA reads TGTGCCGGCAGCTTAGGTGTGAACACTGAAGCTTTCTTT. Translated, it gives CAGSLGVNTEAFF.

The rearrangement uses TRBV14 and TRBJ2-7; no firm D call. V shed 0 bases and J shed 6 bases, with 6 bases lying between them. The CDR3 contains 12 residues. The germline CDR1 and CDR2 sequences are SGHDN and FVKESK. CDR3 nucleotide sequence: TGTGCCAGCAGCCAAGAGTGGGGCGAGCAGTACTTC. This encodes CASSQEWGEQYF.

The chain uses TRBV7-2 and TRBJ1-2; D remains unclear. The CDR3 loop spans 13 amino acids. Trimming took off 5 bases at V and 6 bases at J, with 13 bases between the two ends. Germline V CDR1 and CDR2: SGHTA, FQGNSA. The CDR3 reads CASSPRELDGYTF. CDR3 in DNA: TGTGCCAGCAGCCCTAGAGAGTTGGATGGCTACACCTTC.

The chain is built from TRBV7-9 and TRBJ1-2; D unresolved. V was shortened by 5 bases and J by 5 bases, with 3 bases between the two germline ends. The length of the CDR3 is 10 residues. From germline, CDR1 is SEHNR and CDR2 FQNEAQ (reference sequence). DNA of the CDR3: TGTGCCAGCAGCATTTATGGCTACACCTTC. This sequence encodes CASSIYGYTF.

In its sample, this clone was seen once. The V gene is TRBV2, the J gene TRBJ2-7; TRBD2 matches at 11 bases. Germline CDR1 reads SNHLY; CDR2 reads FYNNEI. The J segment lost 6 bases and the V segment lost 6 bases, leaving 10 bases of the junction unmatched. There are 15 residues in the CDR3. The CDR3 DNA is TGTGCCAGCAGGGAACTAGCGGGAGCTGACGGCGAGCAGTACTTC. As protein: CASRELAGADGEQYF. The variable domain in full, completed from reference TRBV2 and TRBJ2-7, reads EPEVTQTPSHQVTQMGQEVILRCVPISNHLYFYWYRQILGQKVEFLVSFYNNEISEKSEIFDDQFSVERPDGSNFTLKIRSTKLEDSAMYFCASRELAGADGEQYFGPGTRLTVT.

In this sample, this clone turned up once. The chain couples TRBV7-3 to TRBJ1-1; 9 positions agree with TRBD1. CDR3 size: 13 residues. The V gene's germline CDR1 is SGHTA and CDR2 FQGTGA. V dropped 5 bases and J dropped 4; count of bases not matched to a gene: 2. This CDR3 reads CASSDRGGTEAFF. The CDR3 DNA follows: TGTGCCAGCAGCGACAGGGGGGGCACTGAAGCTTTCTTT. Full variable domain (outside the CDR3, taken from reference TRBV7-3 and TRBJ1-1): GAGVSQTPSNKVTEKGKYVELRCDPISGHTALYWYRQSLGQGPEFLIYFQGTGAADDSGLPNDRFFAVRPEGSVSTLKIQRTERGDSAVYLCASSDRGGTEAFFGQGTRLTVV.

The chain employs TRBV7-2 and TRBJ2-1; TRBD1 aligns across 7 bases. This CDR3 region has 15 residues. The V and J ends lost 0 bases and 6 bases, in that order; junction bases with no gene match: 5. The germline CDR1 and CDR2 sequences are SGHTA and FQGNSA. The CDR3 sequence is CASSLATGESNEQFF. The CDR3 nucleotides read TGTGCCAGCAGCTTAGCAACAGGGGAGTCCAATGAGCAGTTCTTC.

This clone was detected once. The V gene is TRBV7-9, the J gene TRBJ2-5; 9 bases match TRBD1. Germline lookup yields CDR1 SEHNR and CDR2 FQNEAQ (reference sequence). The CDR3 runs 14 residues. Trimming cost V 5 bases and J 5 bases; bases outside gene matches: 6. CDR3 in DNA: TGTGCCAGCAGCCGACAGGGGGTGTGGGAGACCCAGTACTTC. Residues: CASSRQGVWETQYF.

V gene TRBV28 combines with J gene TRBJ2-7; 8 bases match TRBD1. Per the germline V gene, CDR1 is MDHEN and CDR2 is SYDVKM. The CDR3 consists of 15 residues. Trimming took 7 bases from V and 1 from J; bases not matched to a gene: 9. Here the CDR3 reads CASNSGTGGSYEQYF. The CDR3 DNA reads as TGTGCCAGCAACTCCGGGACAGGAGGATCCTACGAGCAGTACTTC.

This chain joins TRBV4-3 and TRBJ1-1; 7 nucleotides line up with TRBD1. CDR1 and CDR2 (germline): LGHNA, YSLEER. V was pared by 3 bases and J by 5 bases, with 3 bases of the junction left unmatched. The CDR3 sequence is 13 residues long. CDR3: CASSHDRVTEAFF. As DNA, the CDR3 is TGCGCCAGCAGCCATGACAGGGTTACTGAAGCTTTCTTT.

This rearrangement joins TRBV18 to TRBJ1-1; perhaps TRBD1 as D (5 bases). The germline gives CDR1 KGHSH, CDR2 LQKENI. This CDR3 is built from 18 residues. V was clipped by 2 bases and J by 4 bases, with 23 bases between them. CDR3 sequence reads: CASSPIREKGIWSTEAFF. In DNA form, the CDR3 reads TGTGCCAGCTCACCAATCCGGGAAAAGGGGATTTGGTCCACTGAAGCTTTCTTT.

The V call is TRBV28, the J call TRBJ2-1, with D maybe TRBD2 (6 bases). The V gene lost 0 bases and the J gene lost 7 bases, with 13 bases spanning the gap. The CDR3 covers 15 residues. Germline CDR1 MDHEN, CDR2 SYDVKM. Here the CDR3 reads CASSLWGGVGNEQFF. The DNA for the CDR3 is TGTGCCAGCAGTTTATGGGGGGGAGTGGGTAATGAGCAGTTCTTC. Looking up the rest from reference TRBV28 and TRBJ2-1 gives the full variable domain: DVKVTQSSRYLVKRTGEKVFLECVQDMDHENMFWYRQDPGLGLRLIYFSYDVKMKEKGDIPEGYSVSREKKERFSLILESASTNQTSMYLCASSLWGGVGNEQFFGPGTRLTVL.

The chain carries TRBV5-4 and TRBJ2-3, with 8 nucleotides matching TRBD1. The CDR3 has 15 residues. The trim removed 1 base at V and 4 bases at J, leaving 5 bases unmatched. Germline CDR1 SGHNT, CDR2 YYREEE (reference sequence). In DNA, the CDR3 is TGTGCCAGCAGCTTGTATGACAGGGGCCCAGATACGCAGTATTTT. Its protein product is CASSLYDRGPDTQYF.

The chain is built from TRBV5-1 and TRBJ2-5, with 7 bases that match TRBD1. This CDR3 has 16 amino acids. The V gene end was trimmed by 4 bases and the J gene end by 6 bases; junction bases not matched to a gene: 15. Germline V gives CDR1 SGHRS, CDR2 YFSETQ. DNA for the CDR3: TGCGCCAGCAGCAATAGGCCGGGACAGTTACCTCAGACCCAGTACTTC. Encoded protein: CASSNRPGQLPQTQYF.

The chain links TRBV27 to TRBJ2-5; possible D gene TRBD2, 6 bases. The V gene's germline CDR1 is MNHEY and CDR2 SMNVEV (reference sequence). The CDR3 is 13 residues long. The V end was cut by 1 base, the J end by 8 bases, with 11 bases between. DNA for the CDR3: TGTGCCAGCAGTTTATATCGGGGGTTAACCCAGTACTTC. Protein: CASSLYRGLTQYF.

This chain connects TRBV29-1 to TRBJ2-7, with D perhaps assigned TRBD1 or TRBD2 (5 bases each). Per the germline V gene, CDR1 is SQVTM and CDR2 is ANQGSEA. V lost 3 bases and J lost 2, with 17 bases in between. The CDR3 consists of 15 residues. CDR3: CSVDFRGAGTYEQYF. The CDR3 region has the DNA TGCAGCGTTGATTTCCGTGGGGCGGGTACCTACGAGCAGTACTTC.

The chain has TRBV7-2 and TRBJ2-7, with D perhaps TRBD1 (5 bases). There are 15 residues in the CDR3. V gave up 2 bases and J gave up 6 bases, with 17 bases separating them. The germline V gene has CDR1 SGHTA and CDR2 FQGNSA. CDR3 sequence: CASSLSPAGRGEQYF. For the CDR3, the DNA is TGTGCCAGCAGCTTATCCCCGGCAGGGCGAGGCGAGCAGTACTTC.

The rearrangement links TRBV19 to TRBJ2-5; TRBD1 agrees at 11 bases. The tail of the sequence fits TRBJ2-7 better, so the J call may be wrong. From germline, CDR1 is LNHDA and CDR2 SQIVND (reference sequence). The CDR3 has 14 amino acids. CDR3 bases: TGTGCCAGCAGGCGGGACAGGGGGTCCTACGAGCAGTACTTC. It specifies CASRRDRGSYEQYF.

V and J are TRBV9 and TRBJ2-5; maybe TRBD1 (6 bases). Germline loops: CDR1 SGDLS, CDR2 YYNGEE. This CDR3 is 14 amino acids long. Trimming cost V 4 bases and J 5 bases, with 15 bases left between them. The CDR3 spells CASSLQGGRETQYF. The CDR3 DNA sequence: TGTGCCAGCAGCCTACAGGGCGGTAGGGAGACCCAGTACTTC. Looking up the rest from reference TRBV9 and TRBJ2-5 gives the full variable domain: DSGVTQTPKHLITATGQRVTLRCSPRSGDLSVYWYQQSLDQGLQFLIQYYNGEERAKGNILERFSAQQFPDLHSELNLSSLELGDSALYFCASSLQGGRETQYFGPGTRLLVL.

With regard to this clone: One end of the junction does not line up with germline, which may come from a read error. The chain is built from TRBV2 and TRBJ2-7; 7 bases map to TRBD1. The length of the CDR3 is 16 residues. CDR1 and CDR2 (germline): SNHLY, FYNNEI. CDR3 loop: CAGSPNQRTGRSEQYF. The CDR3 nucleotides are TGTGCCGGCAGTCCCAACCAACGGACAGGCCGCAGCGAGCAGTACTTC.